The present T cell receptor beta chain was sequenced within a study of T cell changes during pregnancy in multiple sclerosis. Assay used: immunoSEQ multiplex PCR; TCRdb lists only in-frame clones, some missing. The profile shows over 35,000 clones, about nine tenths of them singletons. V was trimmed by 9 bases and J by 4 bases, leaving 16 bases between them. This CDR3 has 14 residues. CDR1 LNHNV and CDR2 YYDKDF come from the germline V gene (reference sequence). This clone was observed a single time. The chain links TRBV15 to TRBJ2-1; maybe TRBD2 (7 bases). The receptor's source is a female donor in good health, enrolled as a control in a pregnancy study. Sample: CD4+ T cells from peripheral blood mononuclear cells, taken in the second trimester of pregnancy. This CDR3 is CATGGGSIYNEQFF. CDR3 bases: TGTGCCACTGGGGGGGGCTCTATATACAATGAGCAGTTCTTC.